Included here is one T cell receptor (beta chain) sequence, with context. TCRdb itself ran the PCR reads through MiXCR, one entry per CDR3 protein. The sample shows about 6,700 distinct CDR3 sequences, under 55% of them seen only once. The CDR3 is 15 residues long. In germline, CDR1 is MNHNS, CDR2 SASEGT. V shed 8 bases and J shed 16 bases, with 29 bases lying between them. This sample is drawn from a study of CD4 and CD8 cells across lung adenocarcinoma regions. Samples came from patients with localized non-small cell lung adenocarcinoma. The clonotype was recovered from a female donor with lung adenocarcinoma. The CD4 and CD8 labels of this study may be unreliable. The chain has TRBV6-1 and TRBJ2-2; TRBD2 might be the D (6 bases). The source material was CD8+ T cells from the center of a lung tumor. The DNA for the CDR3 is TGTGCCAGCCAGGCGGAGATGGCGGGGACCGGGGCGCAGTTTTTT. Protein product: CASQAEMAGTGAQFF.